The clone carrying this T cell receptor beta chain was seen ten or more times. The sample originates from a study of immune characterization of retroperitoneal liposarcoma. TCRdb analysed the PCR reads with MiXCR anew, one entry per CDR3 protein. The repertoire includes some 10,000 distinct CDR3 sequences, 27% of them detected once, and 9.3% sits in the top ten. The sequence was collected from a female donor with retroperitoneal liposarcoma. The sample comprised tumor tissue.

CDR3 region: CASTSSGQGETQYF. The CDR3 DNA reads TGTGCCAGCACTAGTAGCGGGCAAGGAGAGACCCAGTACTTC. The V call is TRBV12-3 or TRBV12-4, the J call TRBJ2-5; 7 bases fit TRBD2. Germline trimming cut 7 bases from V and 4 bases from J; bases unmatched to any gene: 9. This CDR3 is 14 amino acids long.